This T cell receptor (beta chain) was identified in a study of blood T cell repertoires in COVID-19. Participants spanned ages about 18 to 95 years and resided in some 22 US areas. Method: immunoSEQ multiplex PCR; TCRdb's copy keeps in-frame clones and lacks some. The table records approximately 260,000 clones, about nine tenths of them present only once. CDR3 length equals 14 residues. The germline V gene encodes CDR1 SGHVS and CDR2 FNYEAQ. Trimming took 3 bases from V and 8 from J; bases not matched to a gene: 3. The chain uses TRBV7-6 and TRBJ2-1; 11 positions agree with TRBD1. Sequencing was done on a sample of PBMCs or T cells enriched from blood (not recorded which). The source is a woman younger than 45 with acute COVID-19. The CDR3 reads CASSLDRGRDEQFF. Here the CDR3 DNA reads TGTGCCAGCAGCTTGGACAGGGGGCGGGATGAGCAGTTCTTC.